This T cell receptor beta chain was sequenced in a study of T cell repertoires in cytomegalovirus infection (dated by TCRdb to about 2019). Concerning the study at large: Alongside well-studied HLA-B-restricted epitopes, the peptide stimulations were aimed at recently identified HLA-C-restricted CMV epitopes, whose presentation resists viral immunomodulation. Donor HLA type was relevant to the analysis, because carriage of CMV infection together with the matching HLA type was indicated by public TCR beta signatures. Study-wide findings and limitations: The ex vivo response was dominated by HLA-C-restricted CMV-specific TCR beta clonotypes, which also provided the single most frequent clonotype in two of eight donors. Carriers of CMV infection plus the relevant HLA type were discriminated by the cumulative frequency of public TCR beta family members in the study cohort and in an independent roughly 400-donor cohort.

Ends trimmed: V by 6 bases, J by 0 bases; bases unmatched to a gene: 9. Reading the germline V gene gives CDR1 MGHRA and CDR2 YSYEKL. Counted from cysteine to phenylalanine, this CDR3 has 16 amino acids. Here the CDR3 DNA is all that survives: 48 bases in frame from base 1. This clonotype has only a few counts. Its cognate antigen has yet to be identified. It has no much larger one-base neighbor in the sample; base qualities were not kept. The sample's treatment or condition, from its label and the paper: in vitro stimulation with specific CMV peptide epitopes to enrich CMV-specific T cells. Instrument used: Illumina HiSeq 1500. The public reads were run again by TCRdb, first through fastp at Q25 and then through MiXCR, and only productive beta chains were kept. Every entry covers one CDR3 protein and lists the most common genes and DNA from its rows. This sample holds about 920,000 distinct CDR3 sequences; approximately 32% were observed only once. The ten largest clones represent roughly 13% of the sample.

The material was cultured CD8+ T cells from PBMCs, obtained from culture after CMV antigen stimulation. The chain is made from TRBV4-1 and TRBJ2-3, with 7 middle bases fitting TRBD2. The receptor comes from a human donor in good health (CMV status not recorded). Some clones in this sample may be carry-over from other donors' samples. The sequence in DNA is TGCGCCAGCAGACCAACCGGGGGGTCTAGCACAGATACGCAGTATTTT. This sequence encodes CASRPTGGSSTDTQYF.